Listed here are 4 T cell receptor beta chains from one sample, sequenced in a study of vaccination and CD4 T cells after COVID-19 (dated by TCRdb to about 2022). According to the study, the label for this sample's treatment or condition signals: approximately 10-day PBMC culture with coronavirus spike peptide pools or control peptides (ViraFEST assay). CD4+ T cells from unexposed donors were collected before the COVID-19 pandemic (2011-2018). Their specific antigens are unknown. Receptor libraries were prepared by PCR. The sample was run on an Illumina iSeq 100. At the Johns Hopkins FTIC core, DNA from the cultured CD4+ T cells underwent TCR sequencing with the Oncomine TCR Beta short-read assay. The public reads were quality trimmed at Q25 with fastp and then assembled into clones with MiXCR by TCRdb, keeping productive beta chains. Identical CDR3 protein sequences are pooled into one entry, listed with their most common genes and DNA. The sample table records more than 6,000 distinct CDR3 sequences; more than 65% of these occur just once. The ten largest account for approximately 35% of the sample.

Specimen: CD4+ T cells from blood, cultured in vitro. Source of these receptors: a human donor in good health.

V usage is TRBV6-2 or TRBV6-3 and J usage is TRBJ2-3; D is perhaps TRBD1 (6 bases). The CDR3 sequence is 13 residues long. Trimming removed 10 bases from V and 3 bases from J, with 14 bases in between. The V gene's germline CDR1 is MNHEY and CDR2 SVGEGT. The CDR3 DNA reads TGTGCCACCACGCAGGGGCTGACAGATACGCAGTATTTT. Translating gives CATTQGLTDTQYF.

The genes are TRBV6-1 and TRBJ1-1; 8 bases are a match to TRBD1. Losses at the gene ends were 6 bases for V and 3 bases for J; bases not matched to a gene: 3. Germline loops: CDR1 MNHNS, CDR2 SASEGT. This CDR3 has 13 amino acids. CDR3 residues: CASRGQAYTEAFF. The CDR3 DNA is TGTGCCAGCAGGGGACAGGCCTACACTGAAGCTTTCTTT.

The rearrangement links TRBV20-1 to TRBJ2-1; TRBD2 matches at 12 bases. The CDR3 loop spans 14 amino acids. The V and J ends lost 1 base and 7 bases, in that order; junction bases with no gene match: 2. From germline, CDR1 is DFQATT and CDR2 SNEGSKA (reference sequence). The CDR3 loop is CSARGTSGANEQFF. The CDR3 nucleotides are TGCAGTGCTAGAGGGACTAGCGGGGCGAATGAGCAGTTCTTC.

The CDR3 is CASSGGQGAVTGELFF. CDR3 nucleotide sequence: TGTGCCAGCAGCGGAGGACAGGGGGCGGTCACCGGGGAGCTGTTTTTT. The V call is TRBV7-9, the J call TRBJ2-2; TRBD1 aligns across 11 bases. CDR1 is SEHNR, CDR2 FQNEAQ, per germline (reference sequence). V gave up 5 bases and J gave up 4 bases; unmatched junction bases: 6. The CDR3 contains 16 residues. Using reference TRBV7-9 and TRBJ2-2 for the parts outside the CDR3, the full variable domain is DTGVSQNPRHKITKRGQNVTFRCDPISEHNRLYWYRQTLGQGPEFLTYFQNEAQLEKSRLLSDRFSAERPKGSFSTLEIQRTEQGDSAMYLCASSGGQGAVTGELFFGEGSRLTVL.